This record concerns one TCR beta chain sequence. Its specificity is unknown. PCR was performed using 60 Vbeta and 13 Jbeta primers. Data came from immunoSEQ multiplex PCR; TCRdb stores just in-frame clones and leaves some out. Of approximately 90,000 clones in the sample, 60% to 80% were seen once. This sample is part of a study of cytomegalovirus exposure and HLA in healthy donors. General study points: By HLA locus, TCR association rates varied in a later analysis, with DRB1 showing the most and HLA-C the fewest.

The CDR3 is made up of 18 amino acids. Germline values: CDR1 MGHRA, CDR2 YSYEKL. V was pared by 0 bases and J by 3 bases, with 10 bases of the junction left unmatched. This TCR was sampled from a boy between 10 and 17 years old in good health and CMV-seronegative. Sequenced: PBMCs. The chain carries TRBV4-1 and TRBJ2-1; TRBD2 agrees at 8 bases. In nucleotides, the CDR3 is TGCGCCAGCAGCCAAGAGTTAGCGGGGAGCCCGTACTACAATGAGCAGTTCTTC. Translating it yields CASSQELAGSPYYNEQFF.